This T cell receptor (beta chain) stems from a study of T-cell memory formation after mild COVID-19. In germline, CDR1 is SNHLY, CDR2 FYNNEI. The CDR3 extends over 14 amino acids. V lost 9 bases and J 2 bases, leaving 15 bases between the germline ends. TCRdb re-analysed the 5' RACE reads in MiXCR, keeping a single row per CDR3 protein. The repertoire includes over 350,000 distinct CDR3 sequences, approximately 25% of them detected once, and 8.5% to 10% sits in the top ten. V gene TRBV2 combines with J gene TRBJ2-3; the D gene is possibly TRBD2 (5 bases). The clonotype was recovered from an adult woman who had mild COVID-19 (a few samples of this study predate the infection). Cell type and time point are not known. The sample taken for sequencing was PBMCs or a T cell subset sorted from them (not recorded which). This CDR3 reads CASRDPGFTDTQYF. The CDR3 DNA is TGTGCCAGTAGAGATCCGGGGTTCACAGATACGCAGTATTTT.